Here is one T cell receptor (beta chain) with its context. The sample belongs to a study of blood T cell repertoires in COVID-19. Looking at the study overall: PBMCs, B-cell-depleted T cells, or T cells were the source of the cDNA or gDNA that made up the material.

Those enrolled, adults aged roughly 18 to 95 years, came from about two dozen US areas. Participants reported their clinical history, and cohort assignment relied on those reports. Symptom resolution, clearance, or two negative PCRs marked the recovered donors of Cohort 3. In germline, CDR1 is SGHRS, CDR2 YFSETQ. The V and J ends lost 4 bases and 3 bases respectively, with 16 bases between them. This CDR3 contains 15 residues. The repertoire was sequenced with immunoSEQ multiplex PCR; TCRdb's copy has only in-frame clones and lacks some. Altogether approximately 200,000 clones are present, about 80% being singletons, with the ten largest covering 1.8%.

The V and J genes are TRBV5-1 and TRBJ1-1, with D perhaps matching TRBD1 (6 bases). The sequenced sample consisted of PBMCs or T cells enriched from blood (not recorded which). This clonotype originated in a man between 60 and 75 years old who had recovered from COVID-19. CDR3 region: CASSGNRAEDTEAFF. The DNA for the CDR3 is TGCGCCAGCAGCGGAAACAGGGCGGAGGACACTGAAGCTTTCTTT.